The entry below gives a single TCR beta chain sequence along with its context. The antigen remains unidentified. Libraries were prepared by immunoSEQ multiplex PCR; TCRdb keeps only in-frame clonotypes and omits some of them. The sample lists tens of thousands of clones, approximately 84% seen once, with 14% in the top ten. This record comes from a study of lymphopenia after photon versus proton radiotherapy. General study findings and limits: After lymphocyte nadir, photon-treated repertoires showed oligoclonal expansion, especially CD8+ Temra.

Germline CDR1 and CDR2: GTSNPN and SVGIG (reference sequence). V was pared by 2 bases and J by 2 bases, with 17 bases of the junction left unmatched. The CDR3 contains 18 residues. The material was peripheral blood, obtained from a patient treated with proton-based radiotherapy. The chain links TRBV30 to TRBJ1-2, with 7 bases lining up with TRBD1. The TCR sequence derives from a woman in her 70s with pancreatic cancer. CDR3 nucleotide sequence: TGTGCCTGGAGTCGGACAGGCAGACTTGTCGGTTCGAACTATGGCTACACCTTC. It codes for CAWSRTGRLVGSNYGYTF. Full variable domain (remainder filled in from reference TRBV30 and TRBJ1-2): SQTIHQWPATLVQPVGSPLSLECTVEGTSNPNLYWYRQAAGRGLQLLFYSVGIGQISSEVPQNLSASRPQDRQFILSSKKLLLSDSGFYLCAWSRTGRLVGSNYGYTFGSGTRLTVV.